What follows are 19 T cell receptor beta chains derived from one specimen sequenced in a study of blood T cell repertoires in COVID-19. TCRdb's table, derived via immunoSEQ multiplex PCR, lists solely in-frame clones and lacks some. The table has about 150,000 clones, 65% to 90% seen once. Sequenced material: peripheral blood. The origin of the receptors is a man between 65 and 85 years old with acute or convalescent COVID-19.

This clone occurred once. The chain joins TRBV3-1 (or the pseudogene TRBV3-2) to TRBJ1-2, with TRBD1 as a possible D gene (5 bases). This CDR3 region has 15 residues. Between the trimmed V and J ends, which lost 0 bases and 6 bases, there was a span of 14 bases. From germline, CDR1 is LGHDT and CDR2 YNNKEL (reference sequence). CDR3 in amino acids: CASSQEGRGSDGYTF. DNA for the CDR3: TGTGCCAGCAGCCAAGAAGGTAGGGGTTCAGATGGCTACACCTTC.

The rearrangement uses TRBV28 and TRBJ2-1; D is undetermined. The germline V and J ends were trimmed by 2 bases and 6 bases, with 17 bases remaining between them. Germline CDR1 reads MDHEN; CDR2 reads SYDVKM. This CDR3 contains 16 residues. CDR3 coding DNA: TGTGCCAGCAGTTTAACCAACGGCGGCGTAATCAATGAGCAGTTCTTC. Residues: CASSLTNGGVINEQFF.

The chain uses TRBV7-2 and TRBJ2-2, with 9 bases that match TRBD2. The V segment lost 5 bases and the J segment 2 bases; nucleotides outside the gene matches: 6. This CDR3 is 16 amino acids long. Per germline, CDR1 SGHTA and CDR2 FQGNSA. This CDR3 reads CASSARTSANTGELFF. Here the CDR3 DNA reads TGTGCCAGCAGCGCCCGGACTAGCGCTAACACCGGGGAGCTGTTTTTT.

The chain links TRBV3-1 (or the pseudogene TRBV3-2) to TRBJ2-7, with 7 bases aligning to TRBD1. This CDR3 spans 14 amino acids. V was pared by 7 bases and J by 4 bases, with 10 bases of the junction left unmatched. Germline CDR1 and CDR2: LGHDT and YNNKEL (reference sequence). The chain's CDR3 is CASTPGQRVYEQYF. As DNA, the CDR3 is TGTGCCAGCACCCCGGGACAGAGGGTTTACGAGCAGTACTTC.

The chain employs TRBV5-5 and TRBJ2-7, with 7 bases that match TRBD1. After removal of 2 bases from V and 3 bases from J, the junction contained 2 bases not matched to a gene. The germline V gene has CDR1 SGHKS and CDR2 YYEKEE (reference sequence). The CDR3 extends over 13 amino acids. In DNA, the CDR3 is TGTGCCAGCAGCTTTACAGGGGTCTACGAGCAGTACTTC. Translating gives CASSFTGVYEQYF.

The gene calls are TRBV11-2 and TRBJ2-3, with 9 bases fitting TRBD1. V lost 3 bases, J lost 3 bases, and 10 bases stayed unmatched. This CDR3 spans 17 amino acids. CDR1 SGHAT and CDR2 FQNNGV come from the germline V gene. This chain's CDR3 is CASSFRTGTGMTDTQYF. The CDR3 DNA reads TGTGCCAGCAGCTTCCGAACCGGGACAGGGATGACAGATACGCAGTATTTT.

This chain's CDR3 is CASNPGFTEAFF. As DNA, the CDR3 is TGTGCCAGCAACCCAGGGTTTACTGAAGCTTTCTTT. V is TRBV28 and J is TRBJ1-1; possibly TRBD1 for D (5 bases). V lost 7 bases and J lost 5, with 11 bases in between. CDR1 is MDHEN and CDR2 is SYDVKM in the germline V gene. The length of the CDR3 is 12 residues.

CDR3 amino acids: CAIRAGLAGVDTQYF. The CDR3 DNA follows: TGTGCCATCAGGGCGGGACTAGCGGGAGTGGATACGCAGTATTTT. This chain joins TRBV10-3 and TRBJ2-3; TRBD2 matches at 14 bases. The ends lost 6 bases at V and 6 bases at J; junction bases unmatched: 5. The CDR3 totals 15 residues. Germline CDR1 ENHRY, CDR2 SYGVKD.

The V gene is TRBV19, the J gene TRBJ2-7, with TRBD2 matching 8 bases. The CDR3 is made up of 16 amino acids. With V trimmed by 3 bases and J by 2 bases, 9 bases remained unmatched. Germline V lookup: CDR1 LNHDA, CDR2 SQIVND (reference sequence). CDR3 sequence (DNA): TGTGCCAGTAGTATCCAACTAGCGGAGGGACCCTACGAGCAGTACTTC. It is translated as CASSIQLAEGPYEQYF. Full variable domain (missing parts from reference TRBV19 and TRBJ2-7): DGGITQSPKYLFRKEGQNVTLSCEQNLNHDAMYWYRQDPGQGLRLIYYSQIVNDFQKGDIAEGYSVSREKKESFPLTVTSAQKNPTAFYLCASSIQLAEGPYEQYFGPGTRLTVT.

J is TRBJ2-1 and V is TRBV11-2; 12 nucleotides agree with TRBD2. V shed 5 bases and J 10 bases; nucleotides not matched to a gene: 12. Germline V gene sequence: CDR1 SGHAT, CDR2 FQNNGV. There are 16 residues in the CDR3. The CDR3 bases are TGTGCCAGCAGCCCTGCCGGGACTAGCGGGTCCCAGGAGCAGTTCTTC. Translated: CASSPAGTSGSQEQFF.

The rearrangement uses TRBV7-9 and TRBJ1-5; the D gene is possibly TRBD1 (6 bases). Germline V gives CDR1 SEHNR, CDR2 FQNEAQ (reference sequence). Trimming cost V 5 bases and J 7 bases, with 15 bases left between them. The CDR3 extends over 14 amino acids. The CDR3 DNA reads as TGTGCCAGCAGCGCCTTGGGGGCAGGGCAGCCCCAGCATTTT. This gives the protein CASSALGAGQPQHF.

The chain is built from TRBV5-1 and TRBJ2-1, with D possibly TRBD2 on 6 matching bases. Trimming shortened V by 0 bases and J by 5 bases, and 12 bases separated the two germline ends. Germline loops: CDR1 SGHRS, CDR2 YFSETQ. There are 15 residues in the CDR3. The CDR3 DNA follows: TGCGCCAGCAGCTTGGGAGGGAGGATAGACAATGAGCAGTTCTTC. Its protein product is CASSLGGRIDNEQFF.

The rearrangement uses TRBV7-3 and TRBJ2-1; 10 nucleotides line up with TRBD2. The CDR3 runs 16 residues. Losses at the gene ends were 5 bases for V and 5 bases for J; bases not matched to a gene: 9. The germline gives CDR1 SGHTA, CDR2 FQGTGA. In nucleotides, the CDR3 is TGTGCCAGCAGCGTCCAACTAGCGGGGCCCGACAATGAGCAGTTCTTC. This codes for CASSVQLAGPDNEQFF.

The CDR3 region has the DNA TGTGCCAGTACTAAAGGACTAGCGGGAGGAGCGAACACCGGGGAGCTGTTTTTT. It is translated as CASTKGLAGGANTGELFF. The V and J genes are TRBV19 and TRBJ2-2; 14 bases match TRBD2. The J segment lost 0 bases and the V segment lost 7 bases, leaving 7 bases of the junction unmatched. CDR3 length: 18 residues. Germline V gives CDR1 LNHDA, CDR2 SQIVND (reference sequence).

This chain connects TRBV29-1 to TRBJ2-1; 13 nucleotides agree with TRBD2. Losses at the gene ends were 1 base for V and 7 bases for J; bases not matched to a gene: 16. Germline V gene sequence: CDR1 SQVTM, CDR2 ANQGSEA. The CDR3 contains 19 residues. CDR3 bases: TGCAGCGTTGAAGGAGGTGATACTAGCGGGAGGGTAGTGGGGAATGAGCAGTTCTTC. Residues: CSVEGGDTSGRVVGNEQFF.

The table lists this clone with a count of one. This sequence joins TRBV24-1 and TRBJ2-7; 10 bases are shared with TRBD1. The length of the CDR3 is 15 residues. The germline V gene encodes CDR1 KGHDR and CDR2 SFDVKD. J gave up 4 bases and V 8 bases, and 10 bases lay outside the gene matches. The chain's CDR3 is CATNTGTGEWYEQYF. Here the CDR3 DNA reads TGTGCCACCAATACCGGGACAGGGGAGTGGTACGAGCAGTACTTC.

The V call is TRBV19, the J call TRBJ2-6; 8 bases fit TRBD1. CDR1 LNHDA and CDR2 SQIVND come from the germline V gene (reference sequence). The CDR3 consists of 15 residues. Trimming at V came to 8 bases and at J to 6 bases, leaving 9 bases not matched to a gene. CDR3 nucleotide sequence: TGTGCCAGTGGGGACAGGCCCTCGGTGGCCAACGTCCTGACTTTC. It translates to CASGDRPSVANVLTF.

This clone came up a few times. The V call is TRBV28, the J call TRBJ2-5; 10 bases agree with TRBD2. Trimming cost V 2 bases and J 5 bases; bases outside gene matches: 8. Germline V gene data show CDR1 as MDHEN and CDR2 as SYDVKM. This CDR3 is built from 16 residues. The CDR3 sequence: CASSLGASGSLETQYF. In DNA, the CDR3 is TGTGCCAGCAGTTTAGGAGCTAGCGGGAGTTTGGAGACCCAGTACTTC.

The V gene is TRBV5-1, the J gene TRBJ2-5, with unresolved D. The CDR3 is 14 amino acids. Germline V CDR1 and CDR2: SGHRS, YFSETQ. With 2 bases removed from V and 1 base from J, the gap between germline ends came to 9 bases. The CDR3 bases are TGCGCCAGCAGCTTACAGCTTGGCCAAGAGACCCAGTACTTC. It is translated as CASSLQLGQETQYF.